The present TCR beta chain was sequenced within a study of response to subunit inactivated influenza vaccine. The CDR3 sequence is 16 residues long. Germline CDR1 MDHEN, CDR2 SYDVKM. The germline V and J ends were trimmed by 1 base and 4 bases, with 15 bases remaining between them. This clonotype was counted a few times. From the RT-PCR reads, TCRdb called clonotypes with MiXCR, one entry per CDR3 protein. The table includes hundreds of thousands of distinct CDR3 sequences, around 15% detected once. The receptor was isolated from a man aged 45-65 years who received an inactivated influenza vaccine. The J gene is TRBJ2-3, the V gene TRBV28; possibly TRBD2 for D (5 bases). Sequences were derived from PBMCs from blood, sampled around two weeks before vaccination. The CDR3 region has the DNA TGTGCCAGCAGTTTATTAGGGTCGCTAGCAGCAGATACGCAGTATTTT. Encoded protein: CASSLLGSLAADTQYF.